Described below is a single T cell receptor beta chain sequence and its context. This sample stems from a study of blood T cell repertoires in COVID-19. Study information: Samples representing acute and convalescent COVID-19 were sourced from the United States, Italy and Spain. The analysed material was cDNA or gDNA that came from T cells, B-cell-depleted T cells, or PBMCs.

Original data processing: Amplification with reference gene primers provided the estimates of nucleated cell counts. Repertoires were generated with immunoSEQ multiplex PCR, while TCRdb's copy carries only in-frame clones and drops some. For V, J and clone size, that table is used; D and trimming come from the DNA. Of under 250,000 clones detected, approximately 82% appear once; the ten largest clones hold roughly 8.6%. The CDR3 has 14 residues. CDR1 is SEHNR and CDR2 is FQNEAQ in the germline V gene (reference sequence). V shed 2 bases and J shed 6 bases, with 13 bases lying between them. What was sequenced was peripheral blood. The chain links TRBV7-9 to TRBJ1-2; maybe TRBD1 (5 bases). The source is a man in his forties with active or convalescent COVID-19. The CDR3: CASSLSQVKNGYTF. CDR3 coding DNA: TGTGCCAGCAGCTTATCACAGGTTAAGAATGGCTACACCTTC.